Below are 6 T cell receptor beta chains sequenced from a single sample in a study of blood T cell repertoires in COVID-19. TCRdb's copy holds only in-frame clones and misses some; the assay was immunoSEQ multiplex PCR. The sample yields approximately 190,000 clones, around four fifths seen once. Sequencing was done on a sample of peripheral blood. These receptor sequences come from a human donor in a cohort sampled during active COVID-19.

V gene TRBV7-3 combines with J gene TRBJ2-1; 12 bases agree with TRBD2. Germline V lookup: CDR1 SGHTA, CDR2 FQGTGA. The CDR3 loop spans 16 amino acids. V lost 5 bases, J lost 8 bases, and 10 bases stayed unmatched. CDR3 sequence (DNA): TGTGCCAGCAGCAAAAACCCTAGCGGGGGGGTCGATGAGCAGTTCTTC. Its protein product is CASSKNPSGGVDEQFF. Filled out from reference TRBV7-3 and TRBJ2-1, the complete variable domain reads GAGVSQTPSNKVTEKGKYVELRCDPISGHTALYWYRQSLGQGPEFLIYFQGTGAADDSGLPNDRFFAVRPEGSVSTLKIQRTERGDSAVYLCASSKNPSGGVDEQFFGPGTRLTVL.

The chain is built from TRBV18 and TRBJ1-2; 8 bases are a match to TRBD1. Germline V gene lookup returns CDR1 KGHSH and CDR2 LQKENI. Unmatched junction bases numbered 12, after V lost 6 bases and J lost 3 bases. The CDR3 has 16 residues. CDR3 nucleotide sequence: TGTGCCAGCTCCCCGACGGACAGGGAAAAAGACTATGGCTACACCTTC. Translation gives CASSPTDREKDYGYTF.

This clone showed up just a few times. The genes are TRBV7-8 and TRBJ1-2; unclear D gene. Trimming removed 6 bases at V and 7 bases at J, with 15 bases between. Germline CDR1 reads SGHVS; CDR2 reads FQNEAQ. This CDR3 contains 13 residues. The CDR3 loop is CASSPTSAGGYTF. CDR3 nucleotide sequence: TGTGCCAGCAGTCCGACATCAGCCGGTGGCTACACCTTC.

A note on this clone: One junction end disagrees with the germline gene, perhaps due to a read error. The rearrangement uses TRBV7-2 and TRBJ1-4, with 9 bases that match TRBD1. This CDR3 is built from 15 residues. Germline lookup yields CDR1 SGHTA and CDR2 FQGNSA. CDR3 in amino acids: CASSLDGDRAEKLFF. In nucleotides, the CDR3 is TGTGCCAGCAGCTTAGATGGGGACAGGGCTGAAAAATTGTTTTTT.

V gene TRBV5-1 combines with J gene TRBJ1-1; D not resolved. Per the germline V gene, CDR1 is SGHRS and CDR2 is YFSETQ. This CDR3 contains 11 residues. V dropped 6 bases and J dropped 4 bases, with 7 bases sitting between them. The CDR3 region has the DNA TGCGCCAGCACCCGCGGCACTGAAGCTTTCTTT. It encodes CASTRGTEAFF.

In its sample, this clone was seen a few times. The V call is TRBV2, the J call TRBJ1-5; 10 bases agree with TRBD1. V shed 5 bases and J 7 bases; nucleotides not matched to a gene: 11. The germline CDR1 and CDR2 sequences are SNHLY and FYNNEI. CDR3 size: 16 residues. Written as DNA, the CDR3 is TGTGCCAGCAGTTACGGGACAGGGGATTTCATGCAGCCCCAGCATTTT. Translating gives CASSYGTGDFMQPQHF.